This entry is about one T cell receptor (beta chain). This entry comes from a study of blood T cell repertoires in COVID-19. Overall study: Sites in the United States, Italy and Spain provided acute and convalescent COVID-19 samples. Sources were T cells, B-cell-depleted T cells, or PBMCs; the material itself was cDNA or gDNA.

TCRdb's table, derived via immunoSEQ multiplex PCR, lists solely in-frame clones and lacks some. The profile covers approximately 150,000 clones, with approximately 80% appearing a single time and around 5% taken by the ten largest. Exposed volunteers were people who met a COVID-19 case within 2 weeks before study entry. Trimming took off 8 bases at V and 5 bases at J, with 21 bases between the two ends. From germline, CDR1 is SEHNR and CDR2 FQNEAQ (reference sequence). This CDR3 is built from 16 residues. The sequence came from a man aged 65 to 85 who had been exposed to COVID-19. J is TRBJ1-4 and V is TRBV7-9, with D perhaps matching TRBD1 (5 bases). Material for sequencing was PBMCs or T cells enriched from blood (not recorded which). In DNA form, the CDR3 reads TGTGCCAGCCGCTGCACAGGTTGCGCCGAGAATGAAAAACTGTTTTTT. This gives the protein CASRCTGCAENEKLFF.